This T cell receptor (beta chain) was captured by sequencing in a study of blood T cell repertoires in COVID-19. Study overall: The United States, Italy and Spain provided the acute and convalescent COVID-19 samples. T cells, B-cell-depleted T cells, or PBMCs provided the cDNA or gDNA that served as material.

Methods used by the authors: The authors estimated nucleated cell counts from reference gene primer amplification. Generated by immunoSEQ multiplex PCR, the TCRdb table keeps only in-frame clones and is missing some. Clone size and the V and J calls come from that table; the DNA yielded D and trimming. The repertoire has about 99,000 clones, 70% to 90% of them found once; the top ten carry about 3.2%. Trimming left V 0 bases short and J 2 bases short, with 8 bases between. The CDR3 is 15 residues long. Germline V gene sequence: CDR1 SGHRS, CDR2 YFSETQ. The clonotype was recovered from a human donor in a cohort sampled during active COVID-19. Sequenced material: peripheral blood. The V gene is TRBV5-1, the J gene TRBJ2-2; D not certain. The CDR3 sequence: CASSLVSGNTGELFF. The CDR3 coding sequence is TGCGCCAGCAGCTTGGTATCAGGAAACACCGGGGAGCTGTTTTTT.